This entry lists 17 T cell receptor beta chains sequenced from one sample in a study of beta chain features in type 1 diabetes (dated by TCRdb to the late 2010s). Libraries came from the immunoSEQ multiplex PCR assay. All of the isolated RNA was reverse transcribed with the High Capacity cDNA Reverse Transcription Kit, so expressed TCRB transcripts were sequenced. TCRdb limited this immuneACCESS table to in-frame rearrangements with V and J called. A share of clones is missing; checked studies link under half to unresolved V genes, and the rest is unexplained. The sample table records about 710,000 clones; around 15% of these occur just once. In total, the top ten clones hold 0.04% of the sample. What the study reported, not specific to this receptor: Type 1 diabetes patients showed a moderate but significant shortening of TCRB CDR3 length in all four CD4+ subsets.

The antigens for these receptors are not known. Sequencing was done on a sample of naive CD4+ T cells from blood. The cell subset or site label for this specimen denotes: true naive CD4+ T cells. These TCRs come from a man between 18 and 29 years old with type 1 diabetes.

This chain uses TRBV15 with TRBJ2-7; 9 nucleotides line up with TRBD1. The J segment lost 1 base and the V segment lost 3 bases, leaving 4 bases of the junction unmatched. CDR1 and CDR2 from the germline V gene are LNHNV and YYDKDF (reference sequence). CDR3 length: 15 amino acids. In DNA, the CDR3 is TGTGCCACCAGCAGTTACAGGGGGCCGTCCTACGAGCAGTACTTC. Translated, it gives CATSSYRGPSYEQYF.

This clone was seen a handful of times. This chain links TRBV30 with TRBJ2-7; D is unresolved. Germline V CDR1 and CDR2: GTSNPN, SVGIG (reference sequence). The CDR3 has 12 residues. Trimming took off 0 bases at V and 9 bases at J, with 12 bases between the two ends. In nucleotides, the CDR3 is TGTGCCTGGAGTGTCCAAACCCTTGGGCAGTACTTC. It specifies CAWSVQTLGQYF.

This clone occurred a few times. Within the sample, other DNA sequences also encode this same CDR3. The chain uses TRBV9 and TRBJ1-6; 9 positions agree with TRBD1. The CDR3 runs to 15 residues. Germline CDR1 SGDLS, CDR2 YYNGEE. Trimming cost V 0 bases and J 8 bases; bases outside gene matches: 3. The CDR3 DNA reads as TGTGCCAGCAGCGTAGAAGGACAGGGGTATTCACCCCTCCACTTT. Its protein is CASSVEGQGYSPLHF.

The table lists this clone with a count of one. The chain employs TRBV25-1 and TRBJ2-2, with D unresolved. The CDR3 consists of 13 residues. Germline CDR1 reads MGHDK; CDR2 reads SYGVNS. V lost 6 bases and J lost 6, with 11 bases in between. DNA of the CDR3: TGTGCCAGCAGCCTAAATAAGGCCGGGGAGCTGTTTTTT. Translation: CASSLNKAGELFF.

This clone showed up just a few times. The chain uses TRBV7-6 and TRBJ2-5, with 8 bases that match TRBD1. Germline loops: CDR1 SGHVS, CDR2 FNYEAQ. This CDR3 region has 14 residues. The ends lost 4 bases at V and 5 bases at J; junction bases unmatched: 6. The CDR3 reads CASSSRGRQETQYF. CDR3 sequence (DNA): TGTGCCAGCAGCTCCAGGGGGCGCCAGGAGACCCAGTACTTC.

This clone has more than one count but fewer than ten. J is TRBJ1-2 and V is TRBV4-1; D is uncertain. Germline V CDR1 and CDR2: MGHRA, YSYEKL. The length of the CDR3 is 13 residues. Trimming stripped 0 bases from V and 4 bases from J, with 6 bases between. The CDR3 spells CASSQDQSYGYTF. CDR3 DNA: TGCGCCAGCAGCCAAGATCAATCCTATGGCTACACCTTC.

V and J are TRBV30 and TRBJ1-6; TRBD1 matches at 9 bases. In germline, CDR1 is GTSNPN, CDR2 SVGIG (reference sequence). V shed 3 bases and J 1 base; nucleotides not matched to a gene: 13. The CDR3 is 19 residues long. The CDR3 DNA reads TGTGCCTGGAGGGAATTGGACAGGGGTGTGAGGTCCTATAATTCACCCCTCCACTTT. Residues: CAWRELDRGVRSYNSPLHF.

The table lists this clone with a few counts. The chain carries TRBV5-1 and TRBJ2-7; D is unresolved. From germline, CDR1 is SGHRS and CDR2 YFSETQ. V dropped 0 bases and J dropped 0 bases, with 7 bases sitting between them. The CDR3 has 14 amino acids. This CDR3 reads CASSLGPVSYEQYF. DNA for the CDR3: TGCGCCAGCAGCTTGGGGCCAGTCTCCTACGAGCAGTACTTC.

Only a few counts were recorded for this clone. The V gene is TRBV5-1, the J gene TRBJ2-3; D unresolved. This CDR3 has 16 amino acids. The V and J ends lost 2 bases and 6 bases respectively, with 19 bases between them. Germline lookup yields CDR1 SGHRS and CDR2 YFSETQ. The CDR3 sequence is CASSFGFSSAADTQYF. DNA for the CDR3: TGCGCCAGCAGCTTTGGATTCTCCTCGGCGGCGGATACGCAGTATTTT.

This clone was seen more than once but under ten times. V gene TRBV6-5 combines with J gene TRBJ1-1; D unresolved. The CDR3 is 13 residues long. CDR1 MNHEY and CDR2 SVGAGI come from the germline V gene. Between the trimmed V and J ends, which lost 10 bases and 6 bases, there was a span of 18 bases. This CDR3 is CATKLQLSAEAFF. CDR3 DNA sequence: TGTGCCACGAAACTCCAATTAAGCGCTGAAGCTTTCTTT.

The V gene is TRBV25-1, the J gene TRBJ1-5; D remains ambiguous. Trimming cost V 2 bases and J 6 bases, with 11 bases left between them. Germline-derived CDR1 and CDR2 are MGHDK and SYGVNS. The CDR3 has 14 residues. The CDR3 region is CASSEHLGGQPQHF. CDR3 sequence (DNA): TGTGCCAGCAGTGAACACCTGGGAGGTCAGCCCCAGCATTTT.

Comment on this clone: The sample contains more than one DNA sequence encoding this CDR3. The rearrangement uses TRBV30 and TRBJ2-5; D not resolved. V shed 1 base and J shed 4 bases, with 4 bases lying between them. This CDR3 region has 11 residues. Germline V lookup: CDR1 GTSNPN, CDR2 SVGIG (reference sequence). CDR3 protein: CAWSGGETQYF. CDR3 sequence (DNA): TGTGCCTGGAGTGGGGGAGAGACCCAGTACTTC. The full variable domain, in which reference TRBV30 and TRBJ2-5 provide the parts outside the CDR3, is SQTIHQWPATLVQPVGSPLSLECTVEGTSNPNLYWYRQAAGRGLQLLFYSVGIGQISSEVPQNLSASRPQDRQFILSSKKLLLSDSGFYLCAWSGGETQYFGPGTRLLVL.

This rearrangement joins TRBV2 to TRBJ2-2, with D hard to call. The CDR3 has 13 residues. Trimming removed 6 bases from V and 3 bases from J, with 8 bases in between. The V gene's germline CDR1 is SNHLY and CDR2 FYNNEI. The CDR3 loop reads CASSPEHTGELFF. CDR3 nucleotide sequence: TGTGCCAGCAGCCCGGAACACACCGGGGAGCTGTTTTTT.

This clone was seen a few times. This chain uses TRBV18 with TRBJ2-7; D might be TRBD1 or TRBD2, each matching 5 bases. Germline lookup yields CDR1 KGHSH and CDR2 LQKENI. V gave up 6 bases and J gave up 0 bases, with 18 bases separating them. The CDR3 length is 16 residues. In DNA form, the CDR3 reads TGTGCCAGCTCCAGCCGGGGCAGCGCGAGCTCCTACGAGCAGTACTTC. Translation gives CASSSRGSASSYEQYF.

The chain has TRBV6-1 and TRBJ2-5; D not resolved. V was cut by 2 bases and J by 2 bases, with 9 bases left in between. Germline V lookup: CDR1 MNHNS, CDR2 SASEGT. The CDR3 has 14 residues. The CDR3 region is CASSERRLQETQYF. The CDR3, as DNA: TGTGCCAGCAGTGAAAGGCGGCTACAAGAGACCCAGTACTTC.

The table lists this clone with a count of one. This sequence joins TRBV28 and TRBJ1-2, with unresolved D. With 3 bases removed from V and 2 bases from J, the gap between germline ends came to 4 bases. This CDR3 has 12 residues. Germline CDR1 and CDR2: MDHEN and SYDVKM. The CDR3 protein is CASSFRNYGYTF. The CDR3 DNA follows: TGTGCCAGCAGTTTTAGAAACTATGGCTACACCTTC.

This clone was seen a handful of times. This sample includes further DNA sequences coding for the same CDR3. The chain combines TRBV18 with TRBJ1-1; D is uncertain. The CDR3 sequence is 13 residues long. Trimming pared 3 bases from V and 3 bases from J, leaving 8 bases between. Germline V gene sequence: CDR1 KGHSH, CDR2 LQKENI. The CDR3 is CASSPSRDTEAFF. CDR3 bases: TGTGCCAGCTCACCGTCTAGGGACACTGAAGCTTTCTTT.